This T cell receptor beta chain was captured in a study of identical twins' blood T cells. Findings and caveats of the study: Twins reportedly had markedly more similar V usage than unrelated donors, even among out-of-frame TCRbeta clonotypes.

Trimming removed 6 bases from V and 7 bases from J, with 16 bases in between. CDR3 length: 15 amino acids. Germline values: CDR1 LGHNA, CDR2 YSLEER. This clonotype showed up just a few times. The antigen is unknown. TCRdb re-analysed the 5' RACE reads in MiXCR, keeping a single row per CDR3 protein. The table lists hundreds of thousands of distinct CDR3 sequences, under 30% of them singletons. Donors were six healthy women in three monozygous twin pairs. All three twin pairs grew up together with likely shared infections and vaccines. This receptor was obtained from a woman aged 18 to 50 in good health. V is TRBV4-3 and J is TRBJ1-6, with D unclear. Sample: PBMCs. Here the CDR3 DNA reads TGCGCCAGCAGTGGAGTCGATGGGTACAATTCACCCCTCCACTTT. It encodes CASSGVDGYNSPLHF.